The clone carrying this TCR beta chain was seen only a few times. Antigen: not known. Only in-frame clones appear in the TCRdb table, and some are missing; sequencing was by immunoSEQ multiplex PCR. The table lists under 4,000 clones, approximately 87% of them singletons. V was clipped by 5 bases and J by 6 bases; unmatched bases: 11. CDR3 length equals 15 residues. The germline gives CDR1 SGHAT, CDR2 FQNNGV. This record belongs to a study of T cells in lung cancer brain metastases. Exclusion applied to any patient with a history of multiple malignancies. Study-level results: Brain metastases had fewer unique productive clones than primaries (median roughly 1,500 versus 4,600). DNA fragmentation in FFPE samples may have prevented full retrieval of the infiltrating T cell repertoire.

The chain uses TRBV11-2 and TRBJ1-1; 8 bases agree with TRBD1. Sequencing input: tumor tissue from the primary lung tumor. The sequence was collected from a woman between 45 and 65 years old with non-small cell lung cancer. The CDR3, as DNA: TGTGCCAGCAGCATCACCGGGACAGGTAAATCTGAAGCTTTCTTT. It is translated as CASSITGTGKSEAFF.